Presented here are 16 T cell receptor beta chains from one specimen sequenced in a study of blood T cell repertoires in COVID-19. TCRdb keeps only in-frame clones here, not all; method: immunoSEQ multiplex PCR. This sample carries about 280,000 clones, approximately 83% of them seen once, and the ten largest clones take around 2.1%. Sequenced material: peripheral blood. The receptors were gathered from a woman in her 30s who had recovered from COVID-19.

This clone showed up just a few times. In nucleotides, the CDR3 is TGTGCCAGCAGCCTGACTAGACGGGCCCAGTACTTC. As protein: CASSLTRRAQYF. V gene TRBV11-2 combines with J gene TRBJ2-5; a weak D match, TRBD2 (6 bases). The CDR3 runs 12 residues. CDR1 SGHAT and CDR2 FQNNGV come from the germline V gene. Trimming removed 5 bases from V and 9 bases from J, with 13 bases in between.

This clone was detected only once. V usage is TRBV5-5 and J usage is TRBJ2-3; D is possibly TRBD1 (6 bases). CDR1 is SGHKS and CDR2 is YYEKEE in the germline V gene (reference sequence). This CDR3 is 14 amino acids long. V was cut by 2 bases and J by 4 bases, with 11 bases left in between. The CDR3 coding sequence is TGTGCCAGCAGCTTTTTACAGGGTTCAGATACGCAGTATTTT. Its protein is CASSFLQGSDTQYF.

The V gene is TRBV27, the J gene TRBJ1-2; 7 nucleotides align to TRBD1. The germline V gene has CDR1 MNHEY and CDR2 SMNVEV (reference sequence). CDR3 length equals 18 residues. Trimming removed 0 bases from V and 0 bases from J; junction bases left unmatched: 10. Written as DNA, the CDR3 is TGTGCCAGCAGTTTATCGATTAGGACAGGAGTATCTAACTATGGCTACACCTTC. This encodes CASSLSIRTGVSNYGYTF.

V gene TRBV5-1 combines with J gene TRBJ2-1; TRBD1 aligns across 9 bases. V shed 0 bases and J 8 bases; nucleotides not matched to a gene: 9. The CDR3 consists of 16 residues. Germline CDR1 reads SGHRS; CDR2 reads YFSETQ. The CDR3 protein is CASSLAAGTGSYEQFF. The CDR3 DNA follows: TGCGCCAGCAGCTTGGCCGCCGGGACAGGGTCGTATGAGCAGTTCTTC.

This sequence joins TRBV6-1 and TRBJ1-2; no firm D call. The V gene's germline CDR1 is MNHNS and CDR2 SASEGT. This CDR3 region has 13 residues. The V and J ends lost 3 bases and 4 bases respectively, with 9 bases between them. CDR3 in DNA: TGTGCCAGCAGTGAGGGAGGCAGCTATGGCTACACCTTC. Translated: CASSEGGSYGYTF.

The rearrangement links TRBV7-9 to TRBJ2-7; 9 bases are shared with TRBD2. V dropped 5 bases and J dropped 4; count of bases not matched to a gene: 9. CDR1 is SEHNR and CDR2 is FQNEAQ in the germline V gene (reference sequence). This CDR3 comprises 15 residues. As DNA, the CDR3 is TGTGCCAGCAGCCTAGGGGCTAGCGGGGTTTACGAGCAGTACTTC. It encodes CASSLGASGVYEQYF.

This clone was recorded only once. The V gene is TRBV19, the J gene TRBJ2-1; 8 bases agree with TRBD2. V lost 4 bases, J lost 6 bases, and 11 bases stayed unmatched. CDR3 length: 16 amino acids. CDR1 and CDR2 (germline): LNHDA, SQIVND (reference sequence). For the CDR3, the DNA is TGTGCCAGTAGTACCGCGGGACTAGGGATTTCCAATGAGCAGTTCTTC. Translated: CASSTAGLGISNEQFF. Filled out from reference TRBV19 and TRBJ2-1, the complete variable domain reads DGGITQSPKYLFRKEGQNVTLSCEQNLNHDAMYWYRQDPGQGLRLIYYSQIVNDFQKGDIAEGYSVSREKKESFPLTVTSAQKNPTAFYLCASSTAGLGISNEQFFGPGTRLTVL.

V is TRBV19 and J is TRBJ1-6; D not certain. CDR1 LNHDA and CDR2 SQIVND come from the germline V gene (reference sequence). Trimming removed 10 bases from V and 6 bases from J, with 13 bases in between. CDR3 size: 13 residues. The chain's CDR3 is CATGDPFNSPLHF. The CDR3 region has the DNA TGTGCCACTGGAGACCCTTTTAATTCACCCCTCCACTTT.

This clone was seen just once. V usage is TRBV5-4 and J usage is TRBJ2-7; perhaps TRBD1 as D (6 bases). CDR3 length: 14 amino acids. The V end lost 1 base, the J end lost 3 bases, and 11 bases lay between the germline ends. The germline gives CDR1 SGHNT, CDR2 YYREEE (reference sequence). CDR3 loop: CASSLRGKYYEQYF. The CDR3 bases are TGTGCCAGCAGCTTGAGGGGGAAGTACTACGAGCAGTACTTC.

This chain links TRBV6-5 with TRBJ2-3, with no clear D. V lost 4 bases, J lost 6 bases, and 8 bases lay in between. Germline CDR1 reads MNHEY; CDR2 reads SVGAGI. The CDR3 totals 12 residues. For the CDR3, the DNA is TGTGCCAGCAGTTCCCTACGGGATACGCAGTATTTT. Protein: CASSSLRDTQYF.

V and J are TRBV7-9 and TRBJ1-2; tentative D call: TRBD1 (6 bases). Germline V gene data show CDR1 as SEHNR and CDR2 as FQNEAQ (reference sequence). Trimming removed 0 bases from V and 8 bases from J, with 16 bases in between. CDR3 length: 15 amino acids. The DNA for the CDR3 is TGTGCCAGCAGCTTAGCAACAGGGAAAGGGGCGGGCTACACCTTC. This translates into CASSLATGKGAGYTF.

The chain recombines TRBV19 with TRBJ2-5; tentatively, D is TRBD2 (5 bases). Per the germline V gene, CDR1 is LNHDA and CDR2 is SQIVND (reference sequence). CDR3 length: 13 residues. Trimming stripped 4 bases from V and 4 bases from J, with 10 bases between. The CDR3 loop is CASSTSLGETQYF. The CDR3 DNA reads TGTGCCAGTAGTACTAGCTTGGGAGAGACCCAGTACTTC.

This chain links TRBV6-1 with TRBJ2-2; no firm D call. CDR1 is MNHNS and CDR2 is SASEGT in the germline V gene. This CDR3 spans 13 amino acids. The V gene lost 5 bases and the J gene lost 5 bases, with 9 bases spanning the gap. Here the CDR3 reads CASSSPETGELFF. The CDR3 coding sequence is TGTGCCAGCAGTTCTCCGGAGACCGGGGAGCTGTTTTTT.

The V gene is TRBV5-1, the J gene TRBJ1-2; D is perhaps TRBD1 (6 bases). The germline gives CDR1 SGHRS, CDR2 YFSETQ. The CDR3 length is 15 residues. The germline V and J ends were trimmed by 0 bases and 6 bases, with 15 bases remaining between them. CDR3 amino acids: CASSLVTTGSDGYTF. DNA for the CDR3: TGCGCCAGCAGCTTGGTAACCACAGGGTCGGATGGCTACACCTTC.

The CDR3 DNA reads TGTGCCAGCAGCCACCTTCCGGGACTAGCGGGAGGGCCTCAAGGGAGGAATGAGCAGTTCTTC. Its protein product is CASSHLPGLAGGPQGRNEQFF. The genes are TRBV3-1 (or the pseudogene TRBV3-2) and TRBJ2-1, with 16 bases identical to TRBD2. CDR3 length: 21 amino acids. After removal of 3 bases from V and 7 bases from J, the junction contained 18 bases not matched to a gene. The germline CDR1 and CDR2 sequences are LGHDT and YNNKEL (reference sequence).

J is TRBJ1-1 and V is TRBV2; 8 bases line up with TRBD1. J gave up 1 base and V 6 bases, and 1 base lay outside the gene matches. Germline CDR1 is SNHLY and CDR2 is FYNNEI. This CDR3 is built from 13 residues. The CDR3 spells CASSTGGNTEAFF. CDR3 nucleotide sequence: TGTGCCAGCAGCACAGGGGGGAACACTGAAGCTTTCTTT.